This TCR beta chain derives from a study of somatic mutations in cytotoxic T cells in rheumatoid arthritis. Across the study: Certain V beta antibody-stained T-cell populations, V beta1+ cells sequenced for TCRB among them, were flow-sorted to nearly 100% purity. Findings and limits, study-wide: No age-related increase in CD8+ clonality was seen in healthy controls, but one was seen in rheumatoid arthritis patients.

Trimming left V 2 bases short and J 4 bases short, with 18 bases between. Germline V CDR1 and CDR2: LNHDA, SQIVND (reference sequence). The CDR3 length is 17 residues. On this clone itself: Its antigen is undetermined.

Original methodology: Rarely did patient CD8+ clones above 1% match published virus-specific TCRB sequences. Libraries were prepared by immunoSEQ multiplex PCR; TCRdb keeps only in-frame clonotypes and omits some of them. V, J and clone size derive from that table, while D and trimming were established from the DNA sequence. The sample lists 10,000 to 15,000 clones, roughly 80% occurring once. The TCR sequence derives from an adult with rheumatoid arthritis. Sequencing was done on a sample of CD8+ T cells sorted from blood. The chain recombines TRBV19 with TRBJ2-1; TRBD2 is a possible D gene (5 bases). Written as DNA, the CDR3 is TGTGCCAGTAGTATACCTCCCGGGTCGGACTTGTACAATGAGCAGTTCTTC. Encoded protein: CASSIPPGSDLYNEQFF.